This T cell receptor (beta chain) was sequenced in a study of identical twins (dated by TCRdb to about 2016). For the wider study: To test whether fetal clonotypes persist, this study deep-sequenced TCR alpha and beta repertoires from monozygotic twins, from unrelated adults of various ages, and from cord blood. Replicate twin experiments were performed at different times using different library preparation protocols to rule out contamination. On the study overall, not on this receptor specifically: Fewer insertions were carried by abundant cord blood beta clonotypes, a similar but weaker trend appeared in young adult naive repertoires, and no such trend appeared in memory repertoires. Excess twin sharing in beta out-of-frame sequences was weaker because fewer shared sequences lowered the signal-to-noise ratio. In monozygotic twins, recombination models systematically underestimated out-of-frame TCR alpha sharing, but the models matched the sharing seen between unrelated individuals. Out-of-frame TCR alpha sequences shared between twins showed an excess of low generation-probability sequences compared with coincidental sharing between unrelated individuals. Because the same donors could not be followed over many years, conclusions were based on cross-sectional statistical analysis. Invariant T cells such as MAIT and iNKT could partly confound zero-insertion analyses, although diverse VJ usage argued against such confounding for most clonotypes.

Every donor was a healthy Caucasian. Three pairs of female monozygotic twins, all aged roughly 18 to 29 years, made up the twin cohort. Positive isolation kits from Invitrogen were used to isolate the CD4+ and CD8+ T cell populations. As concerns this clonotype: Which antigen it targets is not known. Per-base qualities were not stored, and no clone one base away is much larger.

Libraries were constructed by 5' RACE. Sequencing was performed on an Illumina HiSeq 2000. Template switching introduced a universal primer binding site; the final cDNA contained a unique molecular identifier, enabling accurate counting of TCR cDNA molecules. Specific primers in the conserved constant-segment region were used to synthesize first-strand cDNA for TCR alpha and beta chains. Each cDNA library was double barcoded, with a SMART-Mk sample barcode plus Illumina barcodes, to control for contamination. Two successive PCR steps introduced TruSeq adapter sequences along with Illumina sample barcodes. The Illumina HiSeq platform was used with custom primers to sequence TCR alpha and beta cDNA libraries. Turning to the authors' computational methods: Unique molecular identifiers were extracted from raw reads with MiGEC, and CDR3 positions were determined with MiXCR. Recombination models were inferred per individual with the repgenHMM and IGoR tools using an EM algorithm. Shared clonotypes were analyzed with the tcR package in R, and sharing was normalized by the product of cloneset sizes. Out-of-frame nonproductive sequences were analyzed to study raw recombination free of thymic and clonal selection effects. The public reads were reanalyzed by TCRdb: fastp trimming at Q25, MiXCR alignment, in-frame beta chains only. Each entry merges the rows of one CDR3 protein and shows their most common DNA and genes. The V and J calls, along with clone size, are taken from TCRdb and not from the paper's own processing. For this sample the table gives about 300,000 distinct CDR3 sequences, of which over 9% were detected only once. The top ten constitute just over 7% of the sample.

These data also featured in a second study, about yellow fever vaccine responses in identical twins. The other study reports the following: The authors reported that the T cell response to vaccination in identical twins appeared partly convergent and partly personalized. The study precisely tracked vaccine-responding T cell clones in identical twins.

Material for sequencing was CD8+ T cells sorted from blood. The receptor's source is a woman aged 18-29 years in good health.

For the CDR3, the sequence is CSASRWEPSSYNEQFF. The sequence in DNA is TGCAGTGCTAGCCGTTGGGAACCGAGCTCCTACAATGAGCAGTTCTTC. The chain is assembled from TRBV20-1 and TRBJ2-1, with the D gene uncertain. Relative to germline, V is 3 bases shorter and J is 0 bases shorter, with 15 bases between their ends. Reading from cysteine to phenylalanine, the CDR3 counts 16 amino acids. Only the CDR3 portion is preserved as DNA: 48 bases, with reading frame beginning at the first base. CDR1 and CDR2 are drawn from the germline V gene (reference sequence): DFQATT, SNEGSKA.